The rows below give T cell receptor beta chains drawn from one sample of a study of early T cells in non-severe SARS-CoV-2 infection. TCRdb processed the 5' RACE reads anew with MiXCR; each CDR3 protein has one entry. Seen here are about 48,000 distinct CDR3 sequences, over 7.5% observed once, and the top ten hold roughly 8.3%. The specimen was whole blood. The receptors were gathered from an adult who was a healthcare worker with PCR-confirmed SARS-CoV-2 infection or an uninfected control (not recorded which). Each CDR3 is given with its conserved first and last residue. D genes are given only for firm matches. A row's size may be missing; if present it is once, few, many or a size class.

d_gene	len	abundance	j_gene	v_gene	CDR3nt	CDR3aa
NA	17	NA	TRBJ2-6	TRBV3-2	TGTGCCAGCAGCCAAGAACCTAAAATCTCTGGGGCCAACGTCCTGACTTTC	CASSQEPKISGANVLTF
NA	13	NA	TRBJ1-2	TRBV10-3	TGTGCCATCAGTGAGGAAGAACTCTATGGCTACACCTTC	CAISEEELYGYTF
TRBD1	15	NA	TRBJ1-4	TRBV7-9	TGTGCCAGCAGCGGCAACAGGGGCCCTAATGAAAAACTGTTTTTT	CASSGNRGPNEKLFF
TRBD2	11	NA	TRBJ2-3	TRBV10-1	TGCGCCACCTGGAGCGGGAATACGCAGTATTTT	CATWSGNTQYF
NA	18	many	TRBJ2-1	TRBV11-2	TGTGCCAGCAGCTTTAATTTTCTGCCGAGTAAAGATTACAATGAGCAGTTCTTC	CASSFNFLPSKDYNEQFF
NA	19	many	TRBJ2-1	TRBV11-1	TGTGCCAGCAGCCGATACGGAGTGAGGGCCCACATCCTTTACAATGAGCAGTTCTTC	CASSRYGVRAHILYNEQFF
NA	15	few	TRBJ1-3	TRBV28	TGTGCCAGCAGTTGGGTCGGCACGGGGGGAAACACCATATATTTT	CASSWVGTGGNTIYF
NA	12	NA	TRBJ2-1	TRBV11-2	TGTGCCAGCAGCCCGCGCGTCAATGAGCAGTTCTTC	CASSPRVNEQFF
NA	14	many	TRBJ1-1	TRBV20-1	TGCAGTGCTAGAGATCAAGGACGTAACACTGAAGCTTTCTTT	CSARDQGRNTEAFF
NA	13	few	TRBJ1-1	TRBV6-5	TGTGCCAGCCACATTACATTGAACACTGAAGCTTTCTTT	CASHITLNTEAFF
NA	13	NA	TRBJ2-7	TRBV9	TGTGCCAGCAGCGTAGGGGACGGCTACGAGCAGTACTTC	CASSVGDGYEQYF
NA	12	many	TRBJ2-7	TRBV6-6	TGTGCCAGCAATCGGTGGGGGGACGAGCAGTACTTC	CASNRWGDEQYF
NA	15	many	TRBJ2-7	TRBV25-1	TGTGCCAGCAGCCACCAGGGGACATCCTCCTACGAGCAGTACTTC	CASSHQGTSSYEQYF
NA	14	NA	TRBJ2-3	TRBV20-1	TGCAGTGTTATAACGGAGAGCAGCACAGATACGCAGTATTTT	CSVITESSTDTQYF
NA	13	few	TRBJ1-4	TRBV5-6	TGTGCCAGCAGCTGGGGGAGAGGAGAAAAACTGTTTTTT	CASSWGRGEKLFF
NA	13	many	TRBJ2-7	TRBV3-1	TGTGCCAGCAGCCAATATCCTCCCTACGAGCAGTACTTC	CASSQYPPYEQYF
TRBD2	15	few	TRBJ2-1	TRBV6-1	TGTGCCAGCAGTGTTAGCGGGAACCCCTACAATGAGCAGTTCTTC	CASSVSGNPYNEQFF
NA	15	many	TRBJ2-2	TRBV7-9	TGTGCCAGCAGCTCAGGGGTCCAGAACACCGGGGAGCTGTTTTTT	CASSSGVQNTGELFF
TRBD2	19	NA	TRBJ2-1	TRBV20-1	TGCAGTGCTAGAGCCCTAAGAGCGGGAGGCTTACTTTCCTACAATGAGCAGTTCTTC	CSARALRAGGLLSYNEQFF
NA	15	many	TRBJ2-7	TRBV5-8	TGTGCCAGCAGCTTACAGGACTCCCCAACCTACGAGCAGTACTTC	CASSLQDSPTYEQYF
NA	14	many	TRBJ2-1	TRBV4-2	TGTGCCAGCAGCCAAGGACGTGGGGGCCATGAGCAGTTCTTC	CASSQGRGGHEQFF
TRBD2	15	few	TRBJ2-1	TRBV3-1	TGTGCCAGCAGCCTGGGACTAGCGGGAGGATTTGAGCAGTTCTTC	CASSLGLAGGFEQFF
TRBD2	15	many	TRBJ2-7	TRBV28	TGTGCCAGCAGTTCGACTAGCGGGGCCTTCTACGAGCAGTACTTC	CASSSTSGAFYEQYF
NA	13	few	TRBJ1-1	TRBV3-1	TGTGCCAGCAGCGTCACAGGGAACACTGAAGCTTTCTTT	CASSVTGNTEAFF
TRBD1	14	few	TRBJ1-2	TRBV5-1	TGCGCCAGCGCAGGACAGGCAGGCAATTATGGCTACACCTTC	CASAGQAGNYGYTF
TRBD2	16	many	TRBJ2-7	TRBV5-5	TGTGCCAGCAGCCCTAGCGGGAGGCATCTCCAGGACGAGCAGTACTTC	CASSPSGRHLQDEQYF
TRBD2	18	many	TRBJ2-1	TRBV5-1	TGCGCCAGCAGCTTCGGTAGCGGGAGGGCCCTCACTGGCAATGAGCAGTTCTTC	CASSFGSGRALTGNEQFF
NA	14	many	TRBJ2-4	TRBV28	TGTGCCAGCAGTTTAGGGCTAGAGGTAAACATTCAGTACTTC	CASSLGLEVNIQYF
NA	14	many	TRBJ1-1	TRBV19	TGTGCCAGTAGCGGATGGAGGGGAGGTGATGAAGCTTTCTTT	CASSGWRGGDEAFF
NA	12	many	TRBJ1-1	TRBV5-4	TGTGCCAGCAGCACCCCGAACACTGAAGCTTTCTTT	CASSTPNTEAFF
TRBD1	21	many	TRBJ2-6	TRBV5-1	TGCGCCAGCAGGTTACGCCGGGACAGCTCGATCTTATTATCTGGGGCCAACGTCCTGACTTTC	CASRLRRDSSILLSGANVLTF
NA	12	many	TRBJ1-5	TRBV18	TGTGCCAGCTCACCAACGGGTCAGCCCCAGCATTTT	CASSPTGQPQHF
NA	13	NA	TRBJ1-2	TRBV7-3	TGTGCCAGCAGCTTGACAGCTAACTATGGCTACACCTTC	CASSLTANYGYTF
NA	14	NA	TRBJ1-1	TRBV29-1	TGCAGCGTTGAAACAGGCCTTAGTGGTACTGAAGCTTTCTTT	CSVETGLSGTEAFF
NA	13	many	TRBJ2-5	TRBV20-1	TGCAGTGCTAGACAGGGGCGGGGGGAGACCCAGTACTTC	CSARQGRGETQYF
TRBD2	15	NA	TRBJ2-1	TRBV27	TGTGCCAGCGCCCGAGCGGGAGGTAGGGTGAATGAGCAGTTCTTC	CASARAGGRVNEQFF
NA	12	many	TRBJ2-2	TRBV15	TGTGCCACCAGCAGACGCAACGGGGAGCTGTTTTTT	CATSRRNGELFF
NA	12	many	TRBJ1-1	TRBV4-1	TGCGCCAGCAGCCAACAGGGCACTGAAGCTTTCTTT	CASSQQGTEAFF
TRBD1	15	NA	TRBJ2-3	TRBV28	TGTGCCAGCAATTTCAGGGGGCTTTACACAGATACGCAGTATTTT	CASNFRGLYTDTQYF
NA	13	many	TRBJ1-1	TRBV6-6	TGTGCCAGCAGTTACTCAGAGAACACTGAAGCTTTCTTT	CASSYSENTEAFF
NA	14	few	TRBJ2-6	TRBV5-6	TGTGCCAGCAGCTTGGGGCAGGGTCCCAACGTCCTGACTTTC	CASSLGQGPNVLTF
NA	15	NA	TRBJ2-2	TRBV12-3/TRBV12-4	TGTGCCAGCAGTTTAGCGGCCCCGAACACCGGGGAGCTGTTTTTT	CASSLAAPNTGELFF
TRBD1	14	few	TRBJ2-7	TRBV5-1	TGCGCCAGCAGCTTGAGACAGGGAATGGACGAGCAGTACTTC	CASSLRQGMDEQYF
NA	13	few	TRBJ2-7	TRBV7-9	TGTGCCAGCAGCTTCCCTGGGACCTACGAGCAGTACTTC	CASSFPGTYEQYF